This TCR beta chain was recorded in a study of type 1 regulatory T cells. Across the study: An in vitro protocol generated T-allo10, a Tr1-enriched, alloantigen-specific CD4 T cell product.

TCRdb redid the calling of the reads with MiXCR, one entry per CDR3 protein. The table has approximately 97,000 distinct CDR3 sequences, roughly 31% seen once. J lost 10 bases, V lost 3 bases, and 11 bases had no gene match. This CDR3 is 16 amino acids long. Per the germline V gene, CDR1 is LNHDA and CDR2 is SQIVND (reference sequence). The specimen was CD4+ T cells, either the whole sample or a sorted fraction (not recorded which). J is TRBJ2-1 and V is TRBV19; 11 bases line up with TRBD1. The clonotype originates from a human donor in good health. CDR3 in DNA: TGTGCCAGTAGTATTGTCGGGACAGGGGGACTGGACGAGCAGTTCTTC. Translation: CASSIVGTGGLDEQFF.